A single sample is the source of the 27 T cell receptor beta chains below, sequenced in a study of cytomegalovirus exposure and HLA in healthy donors (TCRdb year 2017). Receptor amplification or capture employed the immunoSEQ multiplex PCR assay. A mixture of 60 forward primers for TCR Vbeta segments and 13 reverse primers for TCR Jbeta segments was used in the multiplex PCR. Sourced from immuneACCESS, this table was stored by TCRdb with only in-frame sequences that have V and J called. A share of the clones is absent; for the studies checked, an unresolved V gene accounts for under half, and the remainder has no known explanation. This sample is represented by some 110,000 clones; 83% of them were singletons. The top ten hold roughly 6.1% of the sample. Sequencing was performed on PBMCs. These receptors originate from a man aged 18-30 years in good health and CMV-seronegative.

This sequence joins TRBV27 and TRBJ2-7; TRBD2 matches 8 bases. Germline-derived CDR1 and CDR2 are MNHEY and SMNVEV (reference sequence). The CDR3 contains 15 residues. Losses at the gene ends were 8 bases for V and 0 bases for J; bases not matched to a gene: 9. The CDR3 DNA follows: TGTGCCAGCCGGTATCGGGGGGGAGTCTCCTACGAGCAGTACTTC. As protein: CASRYRGGVSYEQYF.

This chain connects TRBV4-3 to TRBJ2-7, with 10 bases matching TRBD2. In germline, CDR1 is LGHNA, CDR2 YSLEER. Trimming took 4 bases from V and 4 from J; bases not matched to a gene: 7. The CDR3 is made up of 15 amino acids. The CDR3: CASSPTGTSDYEQYF. The DNA for the CDR3 is TGCGCCAGCAGCCCAACCGGGACTAGCGATTACGAGCAGTACTTC.

The chain carries TRBV9 and TRBJ2-5, with 7 bases identical to TRBD2. The germline V gene has CDR1 SGDLS and CDR2 YYNGEE. This CDR3 has 15 amino acids. The V and J ends lost 4 bases and 5 bases, in that order; junction bases with no gene match: 11. The CDR3 loop is CASSNGAGIRETQYF. The CDR3 coding sequence is TGTGCCAGCAGCAACGGAGCGGGGATCAGGGAGACCCAGTACTTC.

This clone was counted only a few times. This chain connects TRBV9 to TRBJ2-5; 11 bases align to TRBD2. The J call is doubtful: the DNA matches TRBJ2-7 better. CDR1 is SGDLS, CDR2 YYNGEE, per germline. This CDR3 spans 14 amino acids. The DNA for the CDR3 is TGTGCCAGCAGCATTAGCGGGAGGGCCGACGAGCAGTACTTC. Translated, it gives CASSISGRADEQYF.

This chain uses TRBV10-1 with TRBJ1-1; 10 bases fit TRBD1. The J segment lost 1 base and the V segment lost 0 bases, leaving 5 bases of the junction unmatched. Looked up from germline, CDR1 is WNHNN and CDR2 is SYGVQD (reference sequence). The CDR3 runs to 17 residues. The CDR3 reads CASSESMGTGANTEAFF. The CDR3 DNA reads as TGCGCCAGCAGTGAGTCAATGGGGACAGGGGCGAACACTGAAGCTTTCTTT.

V and J are TRBV28 and TRBJ2-7, with D maybe TRBD2 (5 bases). The germline CDR1 and CDR2 sequences are MDHEN and SYDVKM. Trimming shortened V by 6 bases and J by 2 bases, and 14 bases separated the two germline ends. The CDR3 length is 14 residues. CDR3 nucleotides: TGTGCCAGCAGACTTCGGACTGGTACCTACGAGCAGTACTTC. Translating gives CASRLRTGTYEQYF.

This chain uses TRBV7-2 with TRBJ1-5, with TRBD1 matching over 7 bases. The CDR3 extends over 17 amino acids. Germline V gene data show CDR1 as SGHTA and CDR2 as FQGNSA. V shed 2 bases, J shed 2 bases, and the junction held 9 bases outside the gene matches. Written as DNA, the CDR3 is TGTGCCAGCAGCTTAAGAGGAGGGGGCGGTGGCAATCAGCCCCAGCATTTT. The encoded protein is CASSLRGGGGGNQPQHF. Full variable domain (remainder filled in from reference TRBV7-2 and TRBJ1-5): GAGVSQSPSNKVTEKGKDVELRCDPISGHTALYWYRQSLGQGLEFLIYFQGNSAPDKSGLPSDRFSAERTGGSVSTLTIQRTQQEDSAVYLCASSLRGGGGGNQPQHFGDGTRLSIL.

The rearrangement links TRBV13 to TRBJ2-1; 8 positions match TRBD2. Per germline, CDR1 PRHDT and CDR2 FYEKMQ (reference sequence). This CDR3 spans 14 amino acids. Trimming cost V 4 bases and J 15 bases; bases outside gene matches: 14. The DNA for the CDR3 is TGTGCCAGCAGCTCTCCCCATGGCGGGGGGCGGCGGTTCTTC. Protein product: CASSSPHGGGRRFF.

The sample holds one count of this clone. Written as DNA, the CDR3 is TGTGCCAGCACAGAGGACAGGGTTGGATCGGCCAAAAACATTCAGTACTTC. It encodes CASTEDRVGSAKNIQYF. V and J are TRBV6-4 and TRBJ2-4; 8 nucleotides align to TRBD1. Trimming cost V 7 bases and J 1 base; bases outside gene matches: 12. This CDR3 has 17 residues. CDR1 MRHNA and CDR2 SNTAGT come from the germline V gene.

The chain employs TRBV7-2 and TRBJ1-2, with 7 bases fitting TRBD1. From germline, CDR1 is SGHTA and CDR2 FQGNSA. This CDR3 spans 16 amino acids. Germline trimming cut 4 bases from V and 4 bases from J; bases unmatched to any gene: 12. The CDR3 coding sequence is TGTGCCAGCAGCTCTCCGGGACAGCCACTATCCTATGGCTACACCTTC. Protein: CASSSPGQPLSYGYTF. The variable domain in full, with the rest retrieved from reference TRBV7-2 and TRBJ1-2, is GAGVSQSPSNKVTEKGKDVELRCDPISGHTALYWYRQSLGQGLEFLIYFQGNSAPDKSGLPSDRFSAERTGGSVSTLTIQRTQQEDSAVYLCASSSPGQPLSYGYTFGSGTRLTVV.

V is TRBV28 and J is TRBJ2-7; 7 positions agree with TRBD1. CDR1 is MDHEN and CDR2 is SYDVKM in the germline V gene. This CDR3 comprises 16 residues. J lost 4 bases, V lost 2 bases, and 11 bases had no gene match. The CDR3 here is CASSLGPGQSLYEQYF. In DNA, the CDR3 is TGTGCCAGCAGTTTAGGCCCGGGACAGAGCCTATACGAGCAGTACTTC.

V gene TRBV7-9 combines with J gene TRBJ2-5; tentative D call: TRBD1 (6 bases). Germline CDR1 and CDR2: SEHNR and FQNEAQ (reference sequence). The germline V and J ends were trimmed by 5 bases and 4 bases, with 17 bases remaining between them. The length of the CDR3 is 15 residues. In nucleotides, the CDR3 is TGTGCCAGCAGCCCTACTTCAGGGGTTTCAGAGACCCAGTACTTC. Amino acid sequence: CASSPTSGVSETQYF. The variable domain in full, with the rest retrieved from reference TRBV7-9 and TRBJ2-5, is DTGVSQNPRHKITKRGQNVTFRCDPISEHNRLYWYRQTLGQGPEFLTYFQNEAQLEKSRLLSDRFSAERPKGSFSTLEIQRTEQGDSAMYLCASSPTSGVSETQYFGPGTRLLVL.

The chain uses TRBV19 and TRBJ2-1, with TRBD2 matching over 9 bases. The CDR3 contains 15 residues. In germline, CDR1 is LNHDA, CDR2 SQIVND (reference sequence). Losses at the gene ends were 10 bases for V and 10 bases for J; bases not matched to a gene: 17. The CDR3 DNA follows: TGTGCCACCAGAATGTTGGCTAGCGGGAATCGGGAGCAGTTCTTC. This translates into CATRMLASGNREQFF.

V usage is TRBV7-9 and J usage is TRBJ2-5; D gene ambiguous. This CDR3 is 14 amino acids long. From germline, CDR1 is SEHNR and CDR2 FQNEAQ (reference sequence). Trimming left V 4 bases short and J 1 base short, with 10 bases between. In DNA form, the CDR3 reads TGTGCCAGCAGCTCCTATCCAGGCCAAGAGACCCAGTACTTC. This sequence encodes CASSSYPGQETQYF.

This clone has only one observation. V is TRBV10-2 and J is TRBJ2-5; TRBD2 is a possible D gene (7 bases). The CDR3 is 15 amino acids. Trimming took 6 bases from V and 5 from J, leaving 19 bases between them. CDR1 is WSHSY, CDR2 SAAADI, per germline. This CDR3 is CASSPGRGGEETQYF. As DNA, the CDR3 is TGCGCCAGCAGCCCCGGGAGAGGGGGGGAGGAGACCCAGTACTTC.

This chain uses TRBV5-1 with TRBJ2-1; 12 bases map to TRBD2. V dropped 7 bases and J dropped 4; count of bases not matched to a gene: 12. Germline values: CDR1 SGHRS, CDR2 YFSETQ. CDR3 size: 17 residues. The CDR3 bases are TGCGCCAGCGAACCGGGACTAGCGGGCCCTTTTTACAATGAGCAGTTCTTC. Amino acids: CASEPGLAGPFYNEQFF.

The chain has TRBV28 and TRBJ2-1, with a possible D match to TRBD2 (6 bases). CDR1 and CDR2 (germline): MDHEN, SYDVKM. V shed 4 bases and J shed 2 bases, with 18 bases lying between them. The CDR3 consists of 17 residues. This CDR3 is CASSSWLGRGTYNEQFF. CDR3 bases: TGTGCCAGCAGTTCTTGGCTGGGGCGGGGTACCTACAATGAGCAGTTCTTC. Variable domain in full (rest from reference TRBV28 and TRBJ2-1): DVKVTQSSRYLVKRTGEKVFLECVQDMDHENMFWYRQDPGLGLRLIYFSYDVKMKEKGDIPEGYSVSREKKERFSLILESASTNQTSMYLCASSSWLGRGTYNEQFFGPGTRLTVL.

The V call is TRBV19, the J call TRBJ1-1, with D perhaps matching TRBD1 (5 bases). Looked up from germline, CDR1 is LNHDA and CDR2 is SQIVND (reference sequence). The CDR3 consists of 14 residues. The V gene lost 2 bases and the J gene lost 3 bases, with 10 bases spanning the gap. The CDR3 region has the DNA TGTGCCAGTAGTATATACCGGGGGTACACTGAAGCTTTCTTT. Translation: CASSIYRGYTEAFF. Full variable domain (outside the CDR3, taken from reference TRBV19 and TRBJ1-1): DGGITQSPKYLFRKEGQNVTLSCEQNLNHDAMYWYRQDPGQGLRLIYYSQIVNDFQKGDIAEGYSVSREKKESFPLTVTSAQKNPTAFYLCASSIYRGYTEAFFGQGTRLTVV.

The J gene is TRBJ2-7, the V gene TRBV27; a possible D gene is TRBD1 (5 bases). The CDR3 has 16 amino acids. Per germline, CDR1 MNHEY and CDR2 SMNVEV (reference sequence). V dropped 3 bases and J dropped 0 bases, with 15 bases sitting between them. The CDR3 is CASSFTGPRTSYEQYF. The CDR3 DNA is TGTGCCAGCAGTTTCACAGGACCTAGGACCTCCTACGAGCAGTACTTC.

The V call is TRBV27, the J call TRBJ2-7, with 8 nucleotides matching TRBD2. The CDR3 is 13 amino acids. CDR1 is MNHEY, CDR2 SMNVEV, per germline (reference sequence). The ends lost 4 bases at V and 6 bases at J; junction bases unmatched: 5. The DNA of the CDR3 is TGTGCCAGCAGTTACCGTGCGGGAGGCGAGCAGTACTTC. Translation gives CASSYRAGGEQYF.

V usage is TRBV10-3 and J usage is TRBJ1-2; 8 bases fit TRBD1. The CDR3 has 14 amino acids. The J segment lost 7 bases and the V segment lost 5 bases, leaving 9 bases of the junction unmatched. Germline V gene sequence: CDR1 ENHRY, CDR2 SYGVKD. This CDR3 reads CAISPGQDLLGYTF. CDR3 nucleotide sequence: TGTGCCATCAGTCCGGGACAGGATCTACTTGGCTACACCTTC.

The rearrangement joins TRBV7-2 to TRBJ1-2, with a tentative D call TRBD1 (5 bases). Germline V gene data show CDR1 as SGHTA and CDR2 as FQGNSA. Trimming removed 4 bases from V and 4 bases from J, with 22 bases in between. The CDR3 consists of 17 residues. The CDR3 here is CASSSGGIGRITYGYTF. The CDR3 DNA is TGTGCCAGCAGCTCGGGGGGGATTGGACGGATTACCTATGGCTACACCTTC.

The V and J genes are TRBV7-2 and TRBJ1-1; 9 bases fit TRBD1. Germline V gene sequence: CDR1 SGHTA, CDR2 FQGNSA. This CDR3 region has 17 residues. J gave up 5 bases and V 7 bases, and 17 bases lay outside the gene matches. As DNA, the CDR3 is TGTGCCAGCACCTTCCCGGCAGGGACAGGGATGTTTACTGAAGCTTTCTTT. It codes for CASTFPAGTGMFTEAFF. The variable domain in full, completed from reference TRBV7-2 and TRBJ1-1, reads GAGVSQSPSNKVTEKGKDVELRCDPISGHTALYWYRQSLGQGLEFLIYFQGNSAPDKSGLPSDRFSAERTGGSVSTLTIQRTQQEDSAVYLCASTFPAGTGMFTEAFFGQGTRLTVV.

The chain employs TRBV13 and TRBJ2-5, with TRBD2 identical over 7 bases. Germline lookup yields CDR1 PRHDT and CDR2 FYEKMQ (reference sequence). The V and J ends lost 4 bases and 5 bases, in that order; junction bases with no gene match: 10. The CDR3 extends over 15 amino acids. The CDR3 DNA reads TGTGCCAGCAGCTCTAGCGGAGGGACTCGGGAGACCCAGTACTTC. Its protein is CASSSSGGTRETQYF.

The chain uses TRBV6-6 and TRBJ2-3; 10 bases agree with TRBD2. V trimming: 10 bases; J trimming: 4 bases; junction bases outside the gene matches: 5. This CDR3 is built from 13 residues. Germline lookup yields CDR1 MNHNY and CDR2 SVGAGI (reference sequence). CDR3 loop: CATIAGGSDTQYF. The CDR3 bases are TGTGCCACAATAGCGGGAGGCTCAGATACGCAGTATTTT.

The V call is TRBV5-6, the J call TRBJ2-7; D is ambiguous. Per germline, CDR1 SGHDT and CDR2 YYEEEE. The CDR3 sequence is 13 residues long. V was trimmed by 2 bases and J by 2 bases, leaving 8 bases between them. The chain's CDR3 is CASSLSLPYEQYF. The CDR3 region has the DNA TGTGCCAGCAGCTTAAGCCTACCCTACGAGCAGTACTTC.

The rearrangement links TRBV10-3 to TRBJ2-2; D not resolved. CDR3 size: 13 residues. V lost 2 bases and J lost 6, with 7 bases in between. Per germline, CDR1 ENHRY and CDR2 SYGVKD. CDR3 sequence: CAISELSSGELFF. The CDR3 DNA sequence: TGTGCCATCAGTGAGCTTTCGTCCGGGGAGCTGTTTTTT.